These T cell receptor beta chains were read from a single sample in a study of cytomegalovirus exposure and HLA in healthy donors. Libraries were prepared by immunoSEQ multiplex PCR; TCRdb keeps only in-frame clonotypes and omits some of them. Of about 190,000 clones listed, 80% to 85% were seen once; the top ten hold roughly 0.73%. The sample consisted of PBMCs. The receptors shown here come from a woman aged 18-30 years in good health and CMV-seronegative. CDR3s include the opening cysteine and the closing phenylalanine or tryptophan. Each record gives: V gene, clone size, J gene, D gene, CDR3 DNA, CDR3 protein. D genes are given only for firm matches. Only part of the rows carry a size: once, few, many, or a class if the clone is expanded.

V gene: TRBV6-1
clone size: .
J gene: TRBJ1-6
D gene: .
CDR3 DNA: TGTGCCAGCAGTGAAGAGGGGATTTCACCCCTCCACTTT
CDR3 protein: CASSEEGISPLHF

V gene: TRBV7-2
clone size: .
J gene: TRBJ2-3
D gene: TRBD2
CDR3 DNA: TGTGCCAGCAGCCTCCGACTAGCGGTACTCACAGATACGCAGTATTTT
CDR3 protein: CASSLRLAVLTDTQYF

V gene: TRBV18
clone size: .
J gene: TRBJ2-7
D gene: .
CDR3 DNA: TGTGCCAGCTCACCCGACACCTCCTACGAGCAGTACTTC
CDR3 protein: CASSPDTSYEQYF

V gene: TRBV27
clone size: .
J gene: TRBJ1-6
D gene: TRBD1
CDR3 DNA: TGTGCCAGTTCAGGGGGTTGGGTTTCACCCCTCCACTTT
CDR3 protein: CASSGGWVSPLHF

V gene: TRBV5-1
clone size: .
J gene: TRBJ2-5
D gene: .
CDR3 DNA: TGCGCCAGCAGCTTAGGAGGGGGACAGAGGAGCCAAGAGACCCAGTACTTC
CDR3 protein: CASSLGGGQRSQETQYF

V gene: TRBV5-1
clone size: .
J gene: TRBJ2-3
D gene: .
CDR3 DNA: TGCGCCAGCAGCTTGGCCCCACAGAATACGCAGTATTTT
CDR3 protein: CASSLAPQNTQYF

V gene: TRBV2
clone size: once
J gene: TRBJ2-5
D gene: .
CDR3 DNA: TGTGCCAGGGGGGCCCAAGAGACCCAGTACTTC
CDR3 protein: CARGAQETQYF

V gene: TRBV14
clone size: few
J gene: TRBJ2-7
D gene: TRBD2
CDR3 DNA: TGTGCCAGCACAGACAGCGGGGGTTACTACGAGCAGTACTTC
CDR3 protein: CASTDSGGYYEQYF

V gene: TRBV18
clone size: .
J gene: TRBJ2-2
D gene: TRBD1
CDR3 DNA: TGTGCCAGCTCACCATCGGGACAGGGGGCCGGCGGGGAGCTGTTTTTT
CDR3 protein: CASSPSGQGAGGELFF

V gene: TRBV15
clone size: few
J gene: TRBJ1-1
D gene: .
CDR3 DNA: TGTGCCACCAGCAGACTCTGGGGGGGCACTGAAGCTTTCTTT
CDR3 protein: CATSRLWGGTEAFF

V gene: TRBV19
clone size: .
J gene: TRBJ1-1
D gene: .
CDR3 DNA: TGTGCCAGTAACCAACGACGGCAGAGGGCGAACACTGAAGCTTTCTTT
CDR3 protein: CASNQRRQRANTEAFF

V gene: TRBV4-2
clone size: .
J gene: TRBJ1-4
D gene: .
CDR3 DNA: TGTGCCAGCAGCCCGCGGGGCCGGGGGGCAACTAATGAAAAACTGTTTTTT
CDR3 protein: CASSPRGRGATNEKLFF

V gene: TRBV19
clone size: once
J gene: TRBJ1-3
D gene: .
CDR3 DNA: TGTGCCAGTAGCACAGGTCCCAGGGACACCATATATTTT
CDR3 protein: CASSTGPRDTIYF

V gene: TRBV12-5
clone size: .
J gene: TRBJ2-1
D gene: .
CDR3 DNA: TGTGCTAGTGGATCCTACAGCGGGGAGCAGTTCTTC
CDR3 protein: CASGSYSGEQFF

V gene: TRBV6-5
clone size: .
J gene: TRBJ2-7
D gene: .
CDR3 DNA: TGTGCCAGCAGTTACGGGCAGTCTTCCTACGAGCAGTACTTC
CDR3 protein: CASSYGQSSYEQYF

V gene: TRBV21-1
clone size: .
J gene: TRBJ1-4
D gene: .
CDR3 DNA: TGTGCCAGCAGCAAAGCGCTTACAGGTCCCAGTGAAAAACTGTTTTTT
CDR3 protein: CASSKALTGPSEKLFF

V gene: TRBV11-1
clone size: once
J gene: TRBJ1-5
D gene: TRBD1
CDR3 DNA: TGTGCCAGCAGCTTAGCGAAGGACAGGGCCCAGCATTTT
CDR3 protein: CASSLAKDRAQHF

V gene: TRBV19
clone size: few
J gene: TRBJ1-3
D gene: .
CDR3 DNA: TGTGCCAGTAAGCCTAACAGGGCTGGAAACACCATATATTTT
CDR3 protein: CASKPNRAGNTIYF

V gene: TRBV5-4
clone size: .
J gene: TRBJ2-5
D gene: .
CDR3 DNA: TGTGCCAGCAAGGGAGCGCTAAGAGTGAGGGAGACCCAGTACTTC
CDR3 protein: CASKGALRVRETQYF

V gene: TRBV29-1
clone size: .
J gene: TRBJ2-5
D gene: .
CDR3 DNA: TGCAGCGTTGAAGGGTGGGTGGAGGAGGGGCCATTCGGGGAGACCCAGTACTTC
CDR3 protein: CSVEGWVEEGPFGETQYF